These 6 T cell receptor beta chains originate from one sample sequenced in a study of blood T cell repertoires in COVID-19. Clones were sequenced by immunoSEQ multiplex PCR, and TCRdb holds only the in-frame ones, with some missing. The top ten clones hold about 14% of a sample with around 200,000 clones, roughly 80% of them seen once. The source material was peripheral blood. Receptors were obtained from a woman aged 70-85 years with COVID-19, enrolled during active disease.

The chain is built from TRBV6-1 and TRBJ1-5, with D possibly being TRBD1 (6 bases). The CDR3 extends over 16 amino acids. Germline V gives CDR1 MNHNS, CDR2 SASEGT. Trimming took 2 bases from V and 4 from J, leaving 15 bases between them. The CDR3 nucleotides read TGTGCCAGCAGTGAATACTCTGGGGGCTATAATCAGCCCCAGCATTTT. Protein product: CASSEYSGGYNQPQHF.

The chain uses TRBV7-9 and TRBJ1-4; possibly TRBD1 for D (6 bases). Germline V CDR1 and CDR2: SEHNR, FQNEAQ (reference sequence). The V end lost 6 bases, the J end lost 7 bases, and 18 bases lay between the germline ends. The CDR3 sequence is 15 residues long. CDR3 region: CASRGGGGATEKLFF. The CDR3 coding sequence is TGTGCCAGCAGGGGTGGAGGGGGGGCAACTGAAAAACTGTTTTTT.

This chain links TRBV28 with TRBJ1-2; D unclear. Trimming left V 7 bases short and J 4 bases short, with 4 bases between. This CDR3 region has 10 residues. Germline values: CDR1 MDHEN, CDR2 SYDVKM. DNA of the CDR3: TGTGCCAGCAAGAGCTATGGCTACACCTTC. Its translation is CASKSYGYTF.

This chain connects TRBV27 to TRBJ2-5; 7 nucleotides match TRBD2. V lost 4 bases and J lost 2; bases outside the gene matches: 7. CDR1 and CDR2 from the germline V gene are MNHEY and SMNVEV (reference sequence). CDR3 length: 15 residues. In nucleotides, the CDR3 is TGTGCCAGCAGTTCGGGGAGGGTGGGGCAAGAGACCCAGTACTTC. Its translation is CASSSGRVGQETQYF.

This clone was seen once. V usage is TRBV28 and J usage is TRBJ1-6; D call uncertain. Looked up from germline, CDR1 is MDHEN and CDR2 is SYDVKM. V shed 6 bases and J shed 4 bases, with 16 bases lying between them. The CDR3 runs to 16 residues. The CDR3 DNA follows: TGTGCCAGCAGAGGGAGTAACGGTCGTTATAATTCACCCCTCCACTTT. It encodes CASRGSNGRYNSPLHF.

The chain uses TRBV6-5 and TRBJ2-3, with 8 positions matching TRBD1. V trimming: 5 bases; J trimming: 5 bases; junction bases outside the gene matches: 9. Germline V gene lookup returns CDR1 MNHEY and CDR2 SVGAGI. The CDR3 covers 15 residues. CDR3 DNA sequence: TGTGCCAGCAGTCTCGGACAGGGAGCAGGAGATACGCAGTATTTT. The encoded protein is CASSLGQGAGDTQYF.